This entry lists 19 T cell receptor beta chains sequenced from one sample in a study of spatial heterogeneity in lung cancer. Time point here: sample taken at primary tumor resection. Sequencing of whole RNA from tumor, nontumor lung or frozen PBMC involved no sorting. TCRdb independently ran MiXCR on the 5' RACE reads; one entry per CDR3 protein. Found here are 10,000 to 12,000 distinct CDR3 sequences, nearly 5.5% of them singletons; the top ten hold 20% to 30%. The specimen was PBMCs, collected at surgery. These receptors all stem from a male donor with early-stage non-small cell lung cancer.

This chain links TRBV5-1 with TRBJ2-7; a possible D gene is TRBD1 (5 bases). Germline loops: CDR1 SGHRS, CDR2 YFSETQ. The CDR3 sequence is 13 residues long. With 2 bases removed from V and 3 bases from J, the gap between germline ends came to 9 bases. The CDR3 region has the DNA TGCGCCAGCAGCTTCCAGGGAAACTACGAGCAGTACTTC. As protein: CASSFQGNYEQYF.

This clonotype has more than one count but fewer than ten. The J gene is TRBJ2-4, the V gene TRBV11-2; D might be TRBD1 (6 bases). Germline loops: CDR1 SGHAT, CDR2 FQNNGV. The ends were cut back, 4 bases at V and 6 bases at J, with 13 bases in the middle. The CDR3 loop spans 14 amino acids. The CDR3: CASSSRLGGNIQYF. DNA of the CDR3: TGTGCCAGCAGCTCTCGCCTAGGGGGAAACATTCAGTACTTC.

CDR3 protein: CASSVEVGGHEQFF. The CDR3 nucleotides read TGTGCCAGCAGCGTAGAGGTCGGAGGCCATGAGCAGTTCTTC. V gene TRBV9 combines with J gene TRBJ2-1; a weak D match, TRBD2 (5 bases). Trimming pared 0 bases from V and 8 bases from J, leaving 12 bases between. The length of the CDR3 is 14 residues. Germline values: CDR1 SGDLS, CDR2 YYNGEE.

This clonotype was recorded at least ten times. The rearrangement joins TRBV4-3 to TRBJ2-7; D not certain. The CDR3 loop spans 13 amino acids. CDR1 is LGHNA, CDR2 YSLEER, per germline. The V end lost 0 bases, the J end lost 6 bases, and 9 bases lay between the germline ends. The CDR3 nucleotides are TGCGCCAGCAGCCAAGAATCGTGGGGCGAGCAGTACTTC. Translation: CASSQESWGEQYF.

V usage is TRBV5-8 and J usage is TRBJ2-7; 9 nucleotides agree with TRBD1. The V segment lost 7 bases and the J segment 5 bases; nucleotides outside the gene matches: 10. The CDR3 has 14 amino acids. Germline CDR1 SGHTS, CDR2 YDEGEE. CDR3 residues: CASYPGQGSHEQYF. In DNA, the CDR3 is TGTGCCAGCTATCCTGGACAGGGGTCCCACGAGCAGTACTTC. The whole variable domain, filled in from reference TRBV5-8 and TRBJ2-7, reads EAGVTQSPTHLIKTRGQQATLRCSPISGHTSVYWYQQALGLGLQFLLWYDEGEERNRGNFPPRFSGRQFPNYSSELNVNALELEDSALYLCASYPGQGSHEQYFGPGTRLTVT.

This clonotype came up many times. This chain connects TRBV11-2 to TRBJ1-4, with TRBD1 matching 8 bases. The germline V gene encodes CDR1 SGHAT and CDR2 FQNNGV. V was pared by 6 bases and J by 7 bases, with 7 bases of the junction left unmatched. The CDR3 totals 14 residues. CDR3 sequence reads: CASSRIGQGEKLFF. The CDR3 coding sequence is TGTGCCAGCAGTCGGATCGGACAGGGTGAAAAACTGTTTTTT.

The rearrangement joins TRBV7-3 to TRBJ2-7, with a possible D match to TRBD1 (6 bases). The CDR3 covers 13 residues. Trimming pared 5 bases from V and 6 bases from J, leaving 14 bases between. CDR1 and CDR2 (germline): SGHTA, FQGTGA. In DNA, the CDR3 is TGTGCCAGCAGCATGACAGGTTCCCGCGAGCAGTACTTC. It specifies CASSMTGSREQYF. The full variable domain, completed using reference TRBV7-3 and TRBJ2-7, is GAGVSQTPSNKVTEKGKYVELRCDPISGHTALYWYRQSLGQGPEFLIYFQGTGAADDSGLPNDRFFAVRPEGSVSTLKIQRTERGDSAVYLCASSMTGSREQYFGPGTRLTVT.

V and J are TRBV20-1 and TRBJ2-1, with 12 bases that match TRBD2. With V trimmed by 2 bases and J by 6 bases, 8 bases remained unmatched. CDR3 length: 16 amino acids. Per germline, CDR1 DFQATT and CDR2 SNEGSKA (reference sequence). This chain's CDR3 is CSARPRRTSGINEQFF. CDR3 in DNA: TGCAGTGCTAGACCTCGGAGGACTAGCGGGATCAATGAGCAGTTCTTC.

This clonotype appeared many times. The rearrangement joins TRBV29-1 to TRBJ2-5; D is perhaps TRBD2 (6 bases). V was trimmed by 3 bases and J by 13 bases, leaving 15 bases between them. The germline CDR1 and CDR2 sequences are SQVTM and ANQGSEA. CDR3 length: 11 residues. In nucleotides, the CDR3 is TGCAGCGTTGATCCGGGGGAGTCTCCGTACTTC. As protein: CSVDPGESPYF. Full variable domain (missing parts from reference TRBV29-1 and TRBJ2-5): SAVISQKPSRDICQRGTSLTIQCQVDSQVTMMFWYRQQPGQSLTLIATANQGSEATYESGFVIDKFPISRPNLTFSTLTVSNMSPEDSSIYLCSVDPGESPYFGPGTRLLVL.

Of note for this clonotype: Given a much more abundant clone one base away, this may be a read error. V and J are TRBV21-1 and TRBJ2-7. TRBV21-1 is an annotated pseudogene. The CDR3 covers 12 residues. CDR3 sequence (DNA): TGTGCCAGCAGCAACAATAAGAACGAGCAGCACTTC. Protein: CASSNNKNEQHF.

In the case of this clonotype: This sequence may be a read error, since a much larger clone differs from it by one base. The chain has TRBV7-9 and TRBJ2-7; D is perhaps TRBD2 (6 bases). Germline CDR1 is SEHNR and CDR2 is FQNEAQ (reference sequence). CDR3 length equals 16 residues. The CDR3 DNA follows: TGTGTCAGCAGTCAGTCACGGGGGAGTGGCTCCTACGAGCAGTACTTC. Translating it yields CVSSQSRGSGSYEQYF.

This clonotype was seen at least ten times. The chain employs TRBV29-1 and TRBJ2-1, with D tentatively TRBD2 (6 bases). Trimming pared 5 bases from V and 5 bases from J, leaving 10 bases between. Germline assignment: CDR1 SQVTM and CDR2 ANQGSEA. The CDR3 loop spans 12 amino acids. CDR3 nucleotide sequence: TGCAGCGTTAGCGGGCTAAACAATGAGCAGTTCTTC. Protein product: CSVSGLNNEQFF.

This clonotype was seen at least ten times. The chain recombines TRBV5-1 with TRBJ2-4; TRBD1 aligns across 8 bases. Trimming at V came to 1 base and at J to 6 bases, leaving 3 bases not matched to a gene. CDR1 and CDR2 (germline): SGHRS, YFSETQ. The CDR3 runs to 14 residues. The CDR3, as DNA: TGCGCCAGCAGCTTGAGGCAGGGGGCAAACATTCAGTACTTC. Encoded protein: CASSLRQGANIQYF. Using reference TRBV5-1 and TRBJ2-4 for the parts outside the CDR3, the full variable domain is KAGVTQTPRYLIKTRGQQVTLSCSPISGHRSVSWYQQTPGQGLQFLFEYFSETQRNKGNFPGRFSGRQFSNSRSEMNVSTLELGDSALYLCASSLRQGANIQYFGAGTRLSVL.

The chain has TRBV2 and TRBJ2-1; D possibly corresponds to TRBD1 (6 bases). The CDR3 is made up of 16 amino acids. Germline V gene sequence: CDR1 SNHLY, CDR2 FYNNEI. With 2 bases removed from V and 7 bases from J, the gap between germline ends came to 18 bases. Here the CDR3 reads CASSESGRGLRNEQFF. Written as DNA, the CDR3 is TGTGCCAGCAGTGAATCTGGCAGGGGTTTAAGGAATGAGCAGTTCTTC.

By share, this clonotype ranks as medium-sized. At one end, the junction sequence differs from germline, possibly due to a read error. The chain carries TRBV29-1 and TRBJ1-5; tentative D call: TRBD1 (5 bases). This CDR3 is built from 12 residues. The germline gives CDR1 SQVTM, CDR2 ANQGSEA. The CDR3: CSVEEVGGTQHF. The DNA of the CDR3 is TGCAGCGTTGAAGAGGTCGGGGGGACCCAACATTTT.

Sample share makes this clonotype medium-sized. The V and J genes are TRBV5-1 and TRBJ2-5; 8 bases agree with TRBD1. This CDR3 has 13 residues. Germline CDR1 is SGHRS and CDR2 is YFSETQ. Unmatched junction bases numbered 2, after V lost 7 bases and J lost 0 bases. The CDR3 DNA reads TGCGCCAGCGCGGACAGGGACCAAGAGACCCAGTACTTC. Amino acids: CASADRDQETQYF.

There are many counts of this clonotype. This chain links TRBV11-2 with TRBJ1-2, with TRBD1 as a possible D gene (6 bases). The CDR3 is 15 residues long. Between the trimmed V and J ends, which lost 5 bases and 3 bases, there was a span of 16 bases. Germline V lookup: CDR1 SGHAT, CDR2 FQNNGV. The CDR3 DNA follows: TGTGCCAGCAGCCCCGGGGGCGGCAGGGACTATGGCTACACCTTC. The encoded protein is CASSPGGGRDYGYTF.

This clonotype has more than one count but fewer than ten. The CDR3 loop reads CATRKDAYGYTF. CDR3 nucleotides: TGTGCCACTCGTAAAGATGCCTATGGCTACACCTTC. This chain connects TRBV11-2 to TRBJ1-2; D not certain. The CDR3 loop spans 12 amino acids. CDR1 is SGHAT, CDR2 FQNNGV, per germline. Trimming pared 10 bases from V and 4 bases from J, leaving 13 bases between.

This clonotype has more than one count but fewer than ten. The V gene is TRBV21-1, the J gene TRBJ1-2; the DNA was not compared with TRBD1, the D call given in the table. TRBV21-1 is an annotated pseudogene. This CDR3 region has 14 residues. In DNA, the CDR3 is TGTGCCAGCAGCAAAGTCAGGGACACCGACGGCTACACCTTC. Residues: CASSKVRDTDGYTF.